What follows are 27 T cell receptor beta chains derived from one specimen sequenced in a study of blood T cell repertoires in COVID-19. The repertoire was sequenced with immunoSEQ multiplex PCR; TCRdb's copy has only in-frame clones and lacks some. The repertoire consists of 200,000 or so clones, with roughly 80% occurring once and the leading ten covering around 19%. The specimen sequenced was peripheral blood. Receptor source: a human donor in a cohort sampled during active COVID-19.

CDR3: CASSVATGGFPGNTIYF. CDR3 bases: TGTGCCAGCAGCGTAGCTACGGGGGGCTTTCCTGGAAACACCATATATTTT. V gene TRBV9 combines with J gene TRBJ1-3; a possible D gene is TRBD1 (6 bases). Germline lookup yields CDR1 SGDLS and CDR2 YYNGEE. The CDR3 is made up of 17 amino acids. Trimming stripped 0 bases from V and 2 bases from J, with 15 bases between.

J is TRBJ2-1 and V is TRBV6-6; TRBD1 agrees at 7 bases. Losses at the gene ends were 4 bases for V and 2 bases for J; bases not matched to a gene: 5. The CDR3 has 15 residues. Per the germline V gene, CDR1 is MNHNY and CDR2 is SVGAGI (reference sequence). The CDR3 DNA follows: TGTGCCAGCAGTTCGGGGACAGAAACCTACAATGAGCAGTTCTTC. It yields the protein CASSSGTETYNEQFF.

The rearrangement joins TRBV6-2 or TRBV6-3 to TRBJ1-2; D unresolved. Germline V lookup: CDR1 MNHEY, CDR2 SVGEGT. This CDR3 spans 14 amino acids. The V gene lost 2 bases and the J gene lost 4 bases, with 11 bases spanning the gap. The CDR3 DNA reads as TGTGCCAGCAGTTACGGTCGAACAGTCTATGGCTACACCTTC. This sequence encodes CASSYGRTVYGYTF.

The chain employs TRBV19 and TRBJ2-5; D possibly corresponds to TRBD1 (5 bases). The germline CDR1 and CDR2 sequences are LNHDA and SQIVND (reference sequence). The CDR3 has 14 amino acids. Trimming removed 4 bases at V and 4 bases at J, with 13 bases between. For the CDR3, the DNA is TGTGCCAGTAGTAACGCAGGGATGGTAGAGACCCAGTACTTC. This sequence encodes CASSNAGMVETQYF.

This chain joins TRBV7-2 and TRBJ2-7; TRBD1 agrees at 7 bases. Germline assignment: CDR1 SGHTA and CDR2 FQGNSA. The CDR3 length is 15 residues. The V and J ends lost 2 bases and 4 bases, in that order; junction bases with no gene match: 8. CDR3 sequence (DNA): TGTGCCAGCAGCTTAACGAACGACAGGGTATACGAGCAGTACTTC. Its translation: CASSLTNDRVYEQYF.

This clone was observed a handful of times. V gene TRBV7-9 combines with J gene TRBJ1-1, with 7 positions matching TRBD1. Trimming cost V 4 bases and J 1 base; bases outside gene matches: 3. The CDR3 has 14 amino acids. CDR1 is SEHNR and CDR2 is FQNEAQ in the germline V gene (reference sequence). CDR3 coding DNA: TGTGCCAGCAGCTGGGGGGACAGGAACACTGAAGCTTTCTTT. The encoded protein is CASSWGDRNTEAFF.

The chain couples TRBV7-2 to TRBJ1-5; weak D call: TRBD1 (5 bases). The V gene lost 1 base and the J gene lost 4 bases, with 17 bases spanning the gap. The CDR3 is 17 residues long. Looked up from germline, CDR1 is SGHTA and CDR2 is FQGNSA. In DNA form, the CDR3 reads TGTGCCAGCAGCTTAGGACTAGGTCACGGGGCGAATCAGCCCCAGCATTTT. Residues: CASSLGLGHGANQPQHF.

The chain employs TRBV18 and TRBJ2-5, with TRBD2 matching 9 bases. The ends lost 8 bases at V and 5 bases at J; junction bases unmatched: 9. The CDR3 sequence is 14 residues long. Per germline, CDR1 KGHSH and CDR2 LQKENI. The CDR3 reads CASQVSGRTETQYF. The CDR3 DNA follows: TGTGCCAGCCAGGTCAGCGGGAGGACGGAGACCCAGTACTTC.

The V and J genes are TRBV14 and TRBJ1-2; D is undetermined. This CDR3 region has 15 residues. Per the germline V gene, CDR1 is SGHDN and CDR2 is FVKESK. Deletions cut 0 bases from V and 5 bases from J, with 13 bases between. For the CDR3, the DNA is TGTGCCAGCAGCCAAGATCTGGGCCGGCCATATGGCTACACCTTC. It specifies CASSQDLGRPYGYTF.

This CDR3 reads CATRRGPHNNEQFF. CDR3 nucleotide sequence: TGTGCCACACGGCGGGGCCCACACAACAATGAGCAGTTCTTC. The J gene is TRBJ2-1, the V gene TRBV7-3, with D perhaps TRBD2 (6 bases). The V gene's germline CDR1 is SGHTA and CDR2 FQGTGA. The CDR3 is 14 residues long. V lost 10 bases to trimming and J lost 5 bases, with 18 bases between them. Full variable domain (remainder filled in from reference TRBV7-3 and TRBJ2-1): GAGVSQTPSNKVTEKGKYVELRCDPISGHTALYWYRQSLGQGPEFLIYFQGTGAADDSGLPNDRFFAVRPEGSVSTLKIQRTERGDSAVYLCATRRGPHNNEQFFGPGTRLTVL.

This clone was observed once. CDR3 nucleotide sequence: TGTGCCAGCAGCTTGGAAGCGGGATGGGATACGCAGTATTTT. Translating gives CASSLEAGWDTQYF. The chain uses TRBV5-4 and TRBJ2-3, with 7 bases fitting TRBD2. The length of the CDR3 is 14 residues. From germline, CDR1 is SGHNT and CDR2 YYREEE (reference sequence). V dropped 0 bases and J dropped 6; count of bases not matched to a gene: 4.

In the case of this clone: Germline and junction disagree at one end, which may indicate a read error. This chain joins TRBV9 and TRBJ2-1, with 7 nucleotides matching TRBD1. Germline values: CDR1 SGDLS, CDR2 YYNGEE. This CDR3 region has 11 residues. The CDR3 reads CASSEQTGQVF. The CDR3 region has the DNA TGTGCCAGCAGCGAGCAGACAGGGCAAGTCTTC.

This clone was counted once. This chain joins TRBV19 and TRBJ2-5, with 10 bases aligning to TRBD2. With 5 bases clipped from V and 5 bases from J, the junction kept 8 bases outside the gene matches. CDR1 is LNHDA, CDR2 SQIVND, per germline (reference sequence). This CDR3 region has 15 residues. Here the CDR3 DNA reads TGTGCCAGTAGTTCGGGACTAGCGTTTCAGGAGACCCAGTACTTC. Protein: CASSSGLAFQETQYF.

There are a few counts of this clone. The gene calls are TRBV24-1 and TRBJ2-1, with 8 bases aligning to TRBD2. The V gene end was trimmed by 5 bases and the J gene end by 7 bases; junction bases not matched to a gene: 9. The germline V gene has CDR1 KGHDR and CDR2 SFDVKD. The CDR3 consists of 15 residues. CDR3 amino acids: CATSGRGTSVNEQFF. The CDR3 coding sequence is TGTGCCACCAGTGGGCGGGGGACTAGTGTGAATGAGCAGTTCTTC.

The J gene is TRBJ2-7, the V gene TRBV7-9; D possibly corresponds to TRBD1 (6 bases). Germline CDR1 and CDR2: SEHNR and FQNEAQ (reference sequence). The CDR3 covers 15 residues. V lost 5 bases to trimming and J lost 0 bases, with 14 bases between them. The CDR3 sequence is CASSPSDRPSYEQYF. As DNA, the CDR3 is TGTGCCAGCAGCCCCTCAGACAGGCCCTCCTACGAGCAGTACTTC.

The CDR3 spells CASSQVPGTLTDTQYF. CDR3 sequence (DNA): TGTGCCAGCAGCCAAGTTCCCGGGACTCTCACAGATACGCAGTATTTT. The chain recombines TRBV4-2 with TRBJ2-3, with D perhaps matching TRBD2 (6 bases). CDR3 length: 16 amino acids. V dropped 1 base and J dropped 2 bases, with 13 bases sitting between them. Germline V lookup: CDR1 LGHNA, CDR2 YNFKEQ.

The chain links TRBV7-9 to TRBJ2-5, with TRBD2 matching 7 bases. This CDR3 comprises 14 residues. Germline CDR1 is SEHNR and CDR2 is FQNEAQ (reference sequence). V lost 5 bases to trimming and J lost 2 bases; unmatched junction nucleotides: 5. The CDR3 protein is CASSTGGWQETQYF. CDR3 nucleotides: TGTGCCAGCAGCACCGGGGGGTGGCAAGAGACCCAGTACTTC.

This rearrangement joins TRBV6-4 to TRBJ1-2, with TRBD1 as a possible D gene (6 bases). The V end lost 4 bases, the J end lost 8 bases, and 14 bases lay between the germline ends. CDR1 is MRHNA, CDR2 SNTAGT, per germline. CDR3 length equals 13 residues. The CDR3 DNA follows: TGTGCCAGCAGTGCCGGGACAATGAGGGGCTACACCTTC. Its translation: CASSAGTMRGYTF.

This chain links TRBV10-3 with TRBJ1-1; a possible D gene is TRBD1 (5 bases). Germline V gene lookup returns CDR1 ENHRY and CDR2 SYGVKD. The CDR3 length is 17 residues. V lost 5 bases, J lost 3 bases, and 22 bases lay in between. The CDR3: CAISPAPGRGGDTEAFF. The CDR3 coding sequence is TGTGCCATCAGTCCCGCCCCAGGGAGGGGAGGGGACACTGAAGCTTTCTTT.

This chain joins TRBV27 and TRBJ1-1; D gene unclear. This CDR3 spans 16 amino acids. The germline CDR1 and CDR2 sequences are MNHEY and SMNVEV (reference sequence). V shed 3 bases and J shed 1 base, with 15 bases lying between them. The CDR3 coding sequence is TGTGCCAGCAGTTTTTTGGCCCGATGGGCGAACACTGAAGCTTTCTTT. This sequence encodes CASSFLARWANTEAFF.

The chain couples TRBV12-3 or TRBV12-4 to TRBJ1-2; perhaps TRBD1 as D (5 bases). The CDR3 loop spans 13 amino acids. The V end lost 6 bases, the J end lost 4 bases, and 12 bases lay between the germline ends. The CDR3 spells CASSLHGGYGYTF. The CDR3 DNA reads TGTGCCAGCAGCCTCCACGGGGGCTATGGCTACACCTTC.

This clone was seen once. J is TRBJ2-5 and V is TRBV12-3 or TRBV12-4, with D hard to call. The CDR3 length is 12 residues. V dropped 5 bases and J dropped 7 bases, with 11 bases sitting between them. The CDR3 sequence: CASSRMTGTQYF. The CDR3 DNA follows: TGTGCCAGCAGTCGGATGACTGGGACCCAGTACTTC.

The chain links TRBV19 to TRBJ2-7; 7 bases match TRBD1. The CDR3 consists of 14 residues. CDR1 LNHDA and CDR2 SQIVND come from the germline V gene (reference sequence). The J segment lost 0 bases and the V segment lost 4 bases, leaving 3 bases of the junction unmatched. The CDR3 nucleotides read TGTGCCAGTAGTAAACAGGGGAGCTCCTACGAGCAGTACTTC. Its protein product is CASSKQGSSYEQYF.

This sequence joins TRBV7-6 and TRBJ2-7; 8 positions match TRBD2. Germline loops: CDR1 SGHVS, CDR2 FNYEAQ. V dropped 1 base and J dropped 7; count of bases not matched to a gene: 9. This CDR3 has 15 residues. CDR3 nucleotide sequence: TGTGCCAGCAGCTTAGGCGGACTAGCAAATGGAGAGCAGTACTTC. Amino acid sequence: CASSLGGLANGEQYF.

V gene TRBV7-2 combines with J gene TRBJ2-5; no clear D gene. The CDR3 extends over 14 amino acids. The germline V and J ends were trimmed by 3 bases and 1 base, with 9 bases remaining between them. Per germline, CDR1 SGHTA and CDR2 FQGNSA. CDR3 coding DNA: TGTGCCAGCAGCTTTCTAGGAATCCAAGAGACCCAGTACTTC. Encoded protein: CASSFLGIQETQYF.

This clone was picked up one time. This sequence joins TRBV21-1 and TRBJ1-5; the table's TRBD1 call for D was not verified on the DNA. TRBV21-1 is a pseudogene locus. CDR3 length equals 15 residues. Here the CDR3 DNA reads TGTGCCAGCAGCAGCCCCCCTAGGGGGAATCAGCCCCAGCATTTT. This translates into CASSSPPRGNQPQHF.

This chain connects TRBV6-5 to TRBJ1-1; the D gene is possibly TRBD1 (5 bases). Germline V gives CDR1 MNHEY, CDR2 SVGAGI. Deletions cut 3 bases from V and 1 base from J, with 9 bases between. The CDR3 is made up of 14 amino acids. DNA for the CDR3: TGTGCCAGCAGTTATTCCAGGGAGAACACTGAAGCTTTCTTT. As protein: CASSYSRENTEAFF.